One T cell receptor beta chain is described in this entry. The sample belongs to a study of blood T cell repertoires in COVID-19. Looking at the study overall: PBMCs, B-cell-depleted T cells, or T cells provided the cDNA or gDNA that made up the material.

Per the original data handling: The assay estimated nucleated cells by amplifying reference gene primers. TCRdb's table, derived via immunoSEQ multiplex PCR, lists solely in-frame clones and lacks some. V and J calls and clone size follow that table, whereas D and trimming were derived from the DNA. The repertoire holds a few hundred thousand clones, with more than 85% as singletons. The origin of this receptor is a woman in her 70s with active or convalescent COVID-19. Sequencing input: peripheral blood.

The CDR3: CASTFGGQGAAEQYF. The CDR3 coding sequence is TGTGCCAGCACTTTCGGGGGACAGGGGGCGGCCGAGCAGTACTTC. The chain joins TRBV2 to TRBJ2-7; TRBD1 matches at 12 bases. Trimming took 7 bases from V and 6 from J; bases not matched to a gene: 10. CDR3 size: 15 residues. The germline V gene encodes CDR1 SNHLY and CDR2 FYNNEI.